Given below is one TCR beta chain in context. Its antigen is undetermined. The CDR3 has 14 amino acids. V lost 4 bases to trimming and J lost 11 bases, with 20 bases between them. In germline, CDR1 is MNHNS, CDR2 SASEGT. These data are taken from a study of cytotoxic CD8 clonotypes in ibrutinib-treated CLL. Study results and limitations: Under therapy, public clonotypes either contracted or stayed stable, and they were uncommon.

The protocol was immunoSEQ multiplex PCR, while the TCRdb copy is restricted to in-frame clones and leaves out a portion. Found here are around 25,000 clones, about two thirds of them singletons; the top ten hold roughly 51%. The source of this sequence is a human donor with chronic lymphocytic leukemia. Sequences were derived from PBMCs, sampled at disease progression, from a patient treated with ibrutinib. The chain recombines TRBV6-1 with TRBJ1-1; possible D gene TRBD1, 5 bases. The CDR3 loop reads CASSVPGGVRDAFF. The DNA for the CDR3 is TGTGCCAGCAGTGTCCCAGGAGGGGTGCGTGACGCTTTCTTT.